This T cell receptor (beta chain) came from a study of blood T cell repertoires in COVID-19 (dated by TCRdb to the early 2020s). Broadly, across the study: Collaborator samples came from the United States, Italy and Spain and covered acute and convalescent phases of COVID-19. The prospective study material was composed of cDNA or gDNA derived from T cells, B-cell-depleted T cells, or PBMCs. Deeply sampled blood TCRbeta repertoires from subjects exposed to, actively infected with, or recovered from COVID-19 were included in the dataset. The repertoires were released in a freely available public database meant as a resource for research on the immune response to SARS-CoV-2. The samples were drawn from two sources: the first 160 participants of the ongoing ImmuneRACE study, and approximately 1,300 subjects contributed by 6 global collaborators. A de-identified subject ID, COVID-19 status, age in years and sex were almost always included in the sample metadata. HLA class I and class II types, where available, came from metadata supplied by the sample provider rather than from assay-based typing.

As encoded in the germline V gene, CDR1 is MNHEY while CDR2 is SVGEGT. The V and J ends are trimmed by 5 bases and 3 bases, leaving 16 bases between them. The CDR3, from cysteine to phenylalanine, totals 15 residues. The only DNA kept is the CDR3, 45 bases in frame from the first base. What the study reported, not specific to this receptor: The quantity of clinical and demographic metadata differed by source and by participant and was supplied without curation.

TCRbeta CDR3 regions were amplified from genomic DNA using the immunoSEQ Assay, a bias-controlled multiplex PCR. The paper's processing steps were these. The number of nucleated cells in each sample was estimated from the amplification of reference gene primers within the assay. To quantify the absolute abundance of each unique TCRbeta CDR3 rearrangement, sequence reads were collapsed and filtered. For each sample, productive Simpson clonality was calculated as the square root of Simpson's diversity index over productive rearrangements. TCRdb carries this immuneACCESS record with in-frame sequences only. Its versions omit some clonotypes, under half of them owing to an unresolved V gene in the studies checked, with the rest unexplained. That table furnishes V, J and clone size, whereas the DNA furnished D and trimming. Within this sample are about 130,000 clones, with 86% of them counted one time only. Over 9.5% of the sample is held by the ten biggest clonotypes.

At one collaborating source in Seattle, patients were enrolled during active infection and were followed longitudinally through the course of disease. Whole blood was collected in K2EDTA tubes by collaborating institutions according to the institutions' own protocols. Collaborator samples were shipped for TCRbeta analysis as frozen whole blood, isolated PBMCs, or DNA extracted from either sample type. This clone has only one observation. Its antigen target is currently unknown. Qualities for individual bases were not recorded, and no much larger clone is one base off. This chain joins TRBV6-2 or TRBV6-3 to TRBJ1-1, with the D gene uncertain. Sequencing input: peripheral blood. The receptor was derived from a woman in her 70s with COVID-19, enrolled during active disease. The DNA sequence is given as TGTGCCAGCAGTAAGCTGTCAGGTGTGCACACTGAAGCTTTCTTT. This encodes CASSKLSGVHTEAFF.